The entry that follows covers one T cell receptor (beta chain) sequence. In the same sample, other DNA sequences code for this CDR3. Original data processing: Amplification with reference gene primers provided the estimates of nucleated cell counts. Using immunoSEQ multiplex PCR, the repertoire was profiled, and TCRdb retains in-frame clones only, with some absent. The V and J calls and the clone size are those of that table, but D and trimming were determined from the DNA. The data contain 200,000 or so clones, 80% to 90% of them seen just once; the ten biggest clones take up approximately 2.1%. The entry originates in a study of blood T cell repertoires in COVID-19. Study summary: Spain, Italy and the United States supplied samples that represented acute and convalescent COVID-19. T cells, B-cell-depleted T cells, or PBMCs provided the cDNA or gDNA that served as material.

The CDR3 extends over 16 amino acids. With V trimmed by 1 base and J by 4 bases, 6 bases remained unmatched. CDR1 is LNHNV, CDR2 YYDKDF, per germline (reference sequence). The receptor was isolated from a man between 70 and 80 years old with active or convalescent COVID-19. The chain employs TRBV15 and TRBJ1-1, with TRBD1 matching over 10 bases. Sequencing used peripheral blood. The CDR3 DNA sequence: TGTGCCACCAGCAGAGGACAGGGGGCTGTCGGCACTGAAGCTTTCTTT. This sequence encodes CATSRGQGAVGTEAFF.